This T cell receptor beta chain appears in the sequencing data of a study of cytomegalovirus exposure and HLA in healthy donors. This PCR relied on a set of 60 Vbeta primers and 13 Jbeta primers. TCRdb's copy holds only in-frame clones and misses some; the assay was immunoSEQ multiplex PCR. The sample shows 200,000 to 250,000 clones, around 83% of them seen only once. Per the germline V gene, CDR1 is SQVTM and CDR2 is ANQGSEA. CDR3 length equals 12 residues. V dropped 6 bases and J dropped 0 bases, with 8 bases sitting between them. The source of this sequence is a girl aged 5-17 years in good health and CMV-seronegative. Source material: PBMCs. V and J are TRBV29-1 and TRBJ1-1; no clear D gene. CDR3 sequence reads: CSVQTVNTEAFF. The CDR3 DNA follows: TGCAGCGTACAGACGGTGAACACTGAAGCTTTCTTT.